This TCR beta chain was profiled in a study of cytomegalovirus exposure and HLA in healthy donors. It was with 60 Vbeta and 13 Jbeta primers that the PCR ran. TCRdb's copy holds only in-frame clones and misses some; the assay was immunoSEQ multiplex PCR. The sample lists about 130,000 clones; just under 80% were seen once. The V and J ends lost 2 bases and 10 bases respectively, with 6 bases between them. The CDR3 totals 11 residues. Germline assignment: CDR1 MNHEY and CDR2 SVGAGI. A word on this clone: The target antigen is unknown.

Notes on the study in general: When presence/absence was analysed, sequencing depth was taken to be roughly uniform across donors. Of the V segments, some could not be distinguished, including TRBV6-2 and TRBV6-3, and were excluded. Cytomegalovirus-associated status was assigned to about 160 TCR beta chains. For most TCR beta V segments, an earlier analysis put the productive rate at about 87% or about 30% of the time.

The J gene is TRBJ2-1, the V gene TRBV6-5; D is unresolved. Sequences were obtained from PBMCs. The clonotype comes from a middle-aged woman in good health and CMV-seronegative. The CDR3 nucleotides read TGTGCCAGCAGTTACCTAGAGGAGCAGTTCTTC. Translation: CASSYLEEQFF.